This TCR beta chain was found in a study of T cells after posttransplantation cyclophosphamide. Study outcomes and limitations: Blood and skin or GI T cell repertoires showed limited TRB overlap. TRB clonality was highly associated with recipient CMV seropositivity and reactivation.

This CDR3 is built from 14 residues. The germline gives CDR1 SGHRS, CDR2 YFSETQ. The V gene end was trimmed by 4 bases and the J gene end by 2 bases; junction bases not matched to a gene: 5. In this sample, this clone turned up many times. Its antigen is not known. The data were produced by immunoSEQ multiplex PCR, yet TCRdb's version contains in-frame clones alone and is incomplete. Recorded here are approximately 27,000 clones, none singletons. The clonotype originates from a man aged 50 to 60 in good health, CMV-negative, and a related stem cell transplant donor. Sequences were obtained from PBMCs. The chain combines TRBV5-1 with TRBJ2-5; TRBD1 agrees at 7 bases. The chain's CDR3 is CASSTRTGQETQYF. The CDR3 coding sequence is TGCGCCAGCAGCACACGGACAGGTCAAGAGACCCAGTACTTC.